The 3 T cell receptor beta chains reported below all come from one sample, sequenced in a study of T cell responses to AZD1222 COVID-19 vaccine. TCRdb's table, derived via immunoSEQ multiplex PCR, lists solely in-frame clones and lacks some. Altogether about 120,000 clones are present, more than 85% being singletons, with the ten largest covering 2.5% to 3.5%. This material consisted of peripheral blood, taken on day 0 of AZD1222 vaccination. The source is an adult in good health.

The CDR3 loop reads CASSERLAGGGEQFF. In nucleotides, the CDR3 is TGTGCCAGCAGCGAACGACTAGCGGGGGGCGGTGAGCAGTTCTTC. The chain is built from TRBV7-8 and TRBJ2-1; TRBD2 matches 13 bases. J gave up 9 bases and V 5 bases, and 7 bases lay outside the gene matches. This CDR3 is built from 15 residues. Germline CDR1 is SGHVS and CDR2 is FQNEAQ.

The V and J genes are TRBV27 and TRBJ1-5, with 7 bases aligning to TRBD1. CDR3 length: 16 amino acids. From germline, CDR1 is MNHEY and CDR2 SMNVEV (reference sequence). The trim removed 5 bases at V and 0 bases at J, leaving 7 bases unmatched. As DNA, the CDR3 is TGTGCCAGCAGTATACAGGGGAGCTATAGCAATCAGCCCCAGCATTTT. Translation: CASSIQGSYSNQPQHF.

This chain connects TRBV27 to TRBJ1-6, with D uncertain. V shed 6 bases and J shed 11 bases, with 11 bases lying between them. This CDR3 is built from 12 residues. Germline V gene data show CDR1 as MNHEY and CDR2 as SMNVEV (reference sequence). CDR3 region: CASSAARAPLHF. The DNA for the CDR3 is TGTGCCAGCAGCGCCGCCCGAGCACCCCTCCACTTT.